Presented here are 26 T cell receptor beta chains from one specimen sequenced in a study of blood T cell repertoires in COVID-19. Assay used: immunoSEQ multiplex PCR; TCRdb lists only in-frame clones, some missing. The repertoire has about 35,000 clones, about 87% of them found once; the top ten carry roughly 44%. Material: peripheral blood. All receptors come from a human donor in a cohort sampled during active COVID-19.

This rearrangement joins TRBV6-5 to TRBJ2-1, with 9 bases fitting TRBD1. Germline CDR1 and CDR2: MNHEY and SVGAGI. Trimming removed 5 bases from V and 12 bases from J; junction bases left unmatched: 11. The CDR3 runs 14 residues. CDR3 protein: CASSTGQGRRGQFF. The CDR3 DNA follows: TGTGCCAGCAGTACGGGACAGGGTAGAAGAGGGCAGTTCTTC.

The chain links TRBV5-4 to TRBJ2-1; TRBD2 matches 12 bases. After removal of 5 bases from V and 10 bases from J, the junction contained 7 bases not matched to a gene. CDR1 and CDR2 (germline): SGHNT, YYREEE (reference sequence). The CDR3 covers 14 residues. The CDR3 protein is CASSPSGGAWEQFF. In DNA, the CDR3 is TGTGCCAGCAGTCCTAGCGGGGGGGCCTGGGAGCAGTTCTTC.

The chain combines TRBV20-1 with TRBJ2-2; 9 bases are a match to TRBD2. CDR3 length equals 16 residues. CDR1 is DFQATT and CDR2 is SNEGSKA in the germline V gene (reference sequence). J was trimmed by 9 bases and V by 3 bases; bases with no gene match: 14. Here the CDR3 reads CSASEAGGARERELFF. The CDR3 nucleotides read TGCAGTGCTAGTGAAGCGGGAGGCGCTAGGGAAAGGGAGCTGTTTTTT.

This sequence joins TRBV2 and TRBJ1-5; 8 bases map to TRBD1. With V trimmed by 7 bases and J by 6 bases, 5 bases remained unmatched. This CDR3 is 13 amino acids long. Germline lookup yields CDR1 SNHLY and CDR2 FYNNEI. Written as DNA, the CDR3 is TGTGCCAGCATGGGCAGGGGGCTTCAGCCCCAGCATTTT. Translating it yields CASMGRGLQPQHF.

This sequence joins TRBV6-5 and TRBJ2-7; perhaps TRBD2 as D (5 bases). V was cut by 2 bases and J by 6 bases, with 8 bases left in between. Germline CDR1 reads MNHEY; CDR2 reads SVGAGI. The CDR3 runs 12 residues. Here the CDR3 reads CASSYAAGEQYF. Here the CDR3 DNA reads TGTGCCAGCAGTTACGCCGCGGGCGAGCAGTACTTC.

The chain links TRBV12-5 to TRBJ2-5; 8 bases fit TRBD2. The germline gives CDR1 LGHNT, CDR2 FRNRAP. Trimming took 2 bases from V and 4 from J; bases not matched to a gene: 3. The CDR3 spans 14 residues. CDR3 bases: TGTGCTAGTGGTTTGACGGGGGGGACAGAGACCCAGTACTTC. Translation: CASGLTGGTETQYF.

The table lists this clone with a count of one. The chain carries TRBV4-3 and TRBJ2-1; D might be TRBD1 (6 bases). V was shortened by 4 bases and J by 0 bases, with 10 bases between the two germline ends. The CDR3 has 15 residues. Germline loops: CDR1 LGHNA, CDR2 YSLEER. The DNA for the CDR3 is TGCGCCAGCAGCCCAGGGGAGTTCTCCTACAATGAGCAGTTCTTC. Its protein product is CASSPGEFSYNEQFF.

The chain has TRBV19 and TRBJ2-1, with D possibly matching TRBD2 (7 bases). Trimming took 7 bases from V and 2 from J, leaving 12 bases between them. The CDR3 loop spans 14 amino acids. Germline-derived CDR1 and CDR2 are LNHDA and SQIVND (reference sequence). This chain's CDR3 is CASKGDYAYNEQFF. The CDR3 DNA is TGTGCCAGTAAGGGGGACTATGCCTACAATGAGCAGTTCTTC.

The J gene is TRBJ2-3, the V gene TRBV29-1; 9 nucleotides align to TRBD1. Germline V gene data show CDR1 as SQVTM and CDR2 as ANQGSEA. The V and J ends lost 5 bases and 2 bases, in that order; junction bases with no gene match: 5. The CDR3 has 14 amino acids. The CDR3, as DNA: TGCAGCGTTCGAACAGGGGGCGTCACAGATACGCAGTATTTT. Encoded protein: CSVRTGGVTDTQYF.

The V gene is TRBV18, the J gene TRBJ2-1, with a weak D call TRBD2 (5 bases). This CDR3 spans 15 amino acids. Trimming took off 1 base at V and 15 bases at J, with 22 bases between the two ends. Germline V gene sequence: CDR1 KGHSH, CDR2 LQKENI. CDR3 amino acids: CASSPLLNSQNEGFF. In nucleotides, the CDR3 is TGTGCCAGCTCACCACTTCTAAATTCGCAGAACGAGGGGTTCTTC. Together with reference TRBV18 and TRBJ2-1, the CDR3 gives the full variable domain: NAGVMQNPRHLVRRRGQEARLRCSPMKGHSHVYWYRQLPEEGLKFMVYLQKENIIDESGMPKERFSAEFPKEGPSILRIQQVVRGDSAAYFCASSPLLNSQNEGFFGPGTRLTVL.

This clone is a singleton in its sample. This chain uses TRBV19 with TRBJ1-1, with D possibly being TRBD1 (5 bases). Trimming took off 8 bases at V and 3 bases at J, with 16 bases between the two ends. CDR1 and CDR2 from the germline V gene are LNHDA and SQIVND (reference sequence). The CDR3 is made up of 14 amino acids. The CDR3 nucleotides are TGTGCCAGTCGCTCGGGGGGAGCGGACACTGAAGCTTTCTTT. Its translation: CASRSGGADTEAFF.

The chain joins TRBV12-2 to TRBJ2-7; the D call of TRBD2 is as the table states it, not checked on the DNA. TRBV12-2 corresponds to a pseudogene. The CDR3 is 16 residues long. CDR3 nucleotides: TGTGCAAGTCGCTCGGGGAGGGGGTCTACAAACTACGAGCAGTACTTC. Its translation is CASRSGRGSTNYEQYF.

This sequence joins TRBV7-2 and TRBJ2-7; D is possibly TRBD2 (7 bases). The CDR3 runs to 15 residues. V lost 3 bases and J lost 2, with 14 bases in between. CDR1 is SGHTA and CDR2 is FQGNSA in the germline V gene. The CDR3 bases are TGTGCCAGCAGCTTGGGGGGGCTACCTGCCTACGAGCAGTACTTC. This codes for CASSLGGLPAYEQYF.

The chain is built from TRBV14 and TRBJ1-6; D ambiguous. The CDR3 runs to 13 residues. Germline CDR1 and CDR2: SGHDN and FVKESK. V was cut by 1 base and J by 10 bases, with 8 bases left in between. This chain's CDR3 is CASSQVSGSPLHF. The CDR3 nucleotides read TGTGCCAGCAGCCAAGTCTCCGGGTCACCCCTCCACTTT.

V is TRBV5-1 and J is TRBJ1-2, with TRBD1 identical over 9 bases. Trimming at V came to 4 bases and at J to 3 bases, leaving 4 bases not matched to a gene. The CDR3 is made up of 14 amino acids. The germline gives CDR1 SGHRS, CDR2 YFSETQ. This chain's CDR3 is CASSGTGGDYGYTF. Written as DNA, the CDR3 is TGCGCCAGCAGCGGAACAGGGGGCGACTATGGCTACACCTTC.

The genes are TRBV28 and TRBJ1-5; D call uncertain. The CDR3 is 12 amino acids. Trimming stripped 5 bases from V and 6 bases from J, with 8 bases between. From germline, CDR1 is MDHEN and CDR2 SYDVKM. Here the CDR3 DNA reads TGTGCCAGCAGTGGGAGTGGTCAGCCCCAGCATTTT. Residues: CASSGSGQPQHF.

V is TRBV5-5 and J is TRBJ1-3, with TRBD1 matching 7 bases. The CDR3 sequence is 16 residues long. CDR1 and CDR2 from the germline V gene are SGHKS and YYEKEE (reference sequence). V shed 4 bases and J 2 bases; nucleotides not matched to a gene: 9. DNA for the CDR3: TGTGCCAGCAGCCCGTCGACAGGGAGAACTGGAAACACCATATATTTT. It encodes CASSPSTGRTGNTIYF. Variable domain in full (rest from reference TRBV5-5 and TRBJ1-3): DAGVTQSPTHLIKTRGQQVTLRCSPISGHKSVSWYQQVLGQGPQFIFQYYEKEERGRGNFPDRFSARQFPNYSSELNVNALLLGDSALYLCASSPSTGRTGNTIYFGEGSWLTVV.

This rearrangement joins TRBV7-7 to TRBJ2-5; 9 bases are shared with TRBD2. J lost 4 bases, V lost 11 bases, and 5 bases had no gene match. This CDR3 comprises 12 residues. Germline CDR1 and CDR2: SSHAT and FNYEAQ (reference sequence). The CDR3 bases are TGTGCCGTAGCGGGGGCAGGAGAGACCCAGTACTTC. Translating gives CAVAGAGETQYF.

V and J are TRBV6-2 or TRBV6-3 and TRBJ1-3; D is ambiguous. The CDR3 has 15 amino acids. The V gene lost 5 bases and the J gene lost 4 bases, with 15 bases spanning the gap. Germline loops: CDR1 MNHEY, CDR2 SVGEGT. The CDR3 loop reads CASSTLRESGNTIYF. The CDR3, as DNA: TGTGCCAGCAGTACGCTTCGGGAGTCGGGAAACACCATATATTTT.

This clone was seen once. This rearrangement joins TRBV29-1 to TRBJ1-1; TRBD1 is a possible D gene (6 bases). This CDR3 is 14 amino acids long. Germline-derived CDR1 and CDR2 are SQVTM and ANQGSEA. The V end lost 8 bases, the J end lost 4 bases, and 20 bases lay between the germline ends. Written as DNA, the CDR3 is TGCAGCACTCAAGTCGGGCCAGGGGCCACTGAAGCTTTCTTT. It translates to CSTQVGPGATEAFF.

The chain recombines TRBV15 with TRBJ2-3; TRBD2 agrees at 9 bases. The CDR3 is made up of 17 amino acids. Per the germline V gene, CDR1 is LNHNV and CDR2 is YYDKDF (reference sequence). J gave up 2 bases and V 0 bases, and 6 bases lay outside the gene matches. DNA for the CDR3: TGTGCCACCAGCAGAGATGGCGCGGGGGGGCACACAGATACGCAGTATTTT. Protein product: CATSRDGAGGHTDTQYF.

The V and J genes are TRBV2 and TRBJ1-1; weak D call: TRBD1 (5 bases). CDR1 is SNHLY and CDR2 is FYNNEI in the germline V gene. The CDR3 consists of 12 residues. V shed 8 bases and J shed 0 bases, with 7 bases lying between them. CDR3 sequence (DNA): TGTGCCAGCGGGGGGATGAACACTGAAGCTTTCTTT. Its protein is CASGGMNTEAFF.

The chain is built from TRBV27 and TRBJ1-2; 11 bases align to TRBD1. The CDR3 contains 16 residues. The germline V gene encodes CDR1 MNHEY and CDR2 SMNVEV (reference sequence). Trimming took 5 bases from V and 5 from J; bases not matched to a gene: 10. This chain's CDR3 is CASSPRTGQGAYGYTF. CDR3 coding DNA: TGTGCCAGCAGTCCGCGAACCGGACAGGGGGCATATGGCTACACCTTC.

The chain employs TRBV28 and TRBJ2-1; TRBD2 agrees at 8 bases. The V gene end was trimmed by 7 bases and the J gene end by 10 bases; junction bases not matched to a gene: 12. The V gene's germline CDR1 is MDHEN and CDR2 SYDVKM. CDR3 length: 14 residues. In nucleotides, the CDR3 is TGTGCCAGCAATTCGGGGGGGGCCCTTAAGGAGCAGTTCTTC. As protein: CASNSGGALKEQFF.

The chain has TRBV5-1 and TRBJ1-1; 8 bases match TRBD1. V dropped 3 bases and J dropped 4; count of bases not matched to a gene: 5. Per germline, CDR1 SGHRS and CDR2 YFSETQ. This CDR3 contains 14 residues. The chain's CDR3 is CASSSPDRGTEAFF. In DNA form, the CDR3 reads TGCGCCAGCAGCTCCCCTGACAGGGGCACTGAAGCTTTCTTT.

The chain is built from TRBV28 and TRBJ1-4, with D uncertain. V was shortened by 8 bases and J by 4 bases, with 11 bases between the two germline ends. The CDR3 is 13 amino acids. Germline CDR1 is MDHEN and CDR2 is SYDVKM. The CDR3: CASDGSYNEKLFF. The CDR3 coding sequence is TGTGCCAGCGATGGGAGTTATAATGAAAAACTGTTTTTT. Based on the CDR3 plus reference TRBV28 and TRBJ1-4, the full variable domain is DVKVTQSSRYLVKRTGEKVFLECVQDMDHENMFWYRQDPGLGLRLIYFSYDVKMKEKGDIPEGYSVSREKKERFSLILESASTNQTSMYLCASDGSYNEKLFFGSGTQLSVL.